The clone carrying this TCR beta chain was counted ten times or more. Antigen specificity is unknown. From the 5' RACE reads, TCRdb called clonotypes with MiXCR, one entry per CDR3 protein. The sample shows about 160,000 distinct CDR3 sequences, about 16% of them seen only once. This CDR3 has 17 residues. With 0 bases removed from V and 0 bases from J, the gap between germline ends came to 15 bases. CDR1 is DFQATT and CDR2 is SNEGSKA in the germline V gene (reference sequence). The data were obtained in a study of CD8 T cells in ankylosing spondylitis. Study-wide points: Blood of patients with ankylosing spondylitis appeared to be characterized by a TCR beta motif of 8 or 9 highly homologous variants.

The sequence came from a male donor with ankylosing spondylitis or in good health (not recorded which). The chain employs TRBV20-1 and TRBJ2-1; D might be TRBD1 (5 bases). The sequenced material came from blood, either unsorted or a sorted T cell fraction (not recorded which). DNA of the CDR3: TGCAGTGCTAGAGATATGGTACGGACAAGCTCCTACAATGAGCAGTTCTTC. Protein product: CSARDMVRTSSYNEQFF.